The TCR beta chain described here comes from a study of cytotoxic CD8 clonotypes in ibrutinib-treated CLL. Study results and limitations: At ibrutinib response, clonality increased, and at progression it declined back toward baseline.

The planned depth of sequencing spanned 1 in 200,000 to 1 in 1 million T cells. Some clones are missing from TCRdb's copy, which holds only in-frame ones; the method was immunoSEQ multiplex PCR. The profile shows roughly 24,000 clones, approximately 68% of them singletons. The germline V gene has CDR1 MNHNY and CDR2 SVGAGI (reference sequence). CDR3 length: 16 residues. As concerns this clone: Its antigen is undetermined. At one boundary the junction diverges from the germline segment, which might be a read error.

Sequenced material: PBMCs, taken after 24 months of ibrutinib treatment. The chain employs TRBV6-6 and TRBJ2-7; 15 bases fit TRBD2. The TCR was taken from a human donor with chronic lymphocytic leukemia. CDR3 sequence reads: CASSRPSGTSGGTSDF. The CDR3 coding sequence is TGTGCCAGCAGTCGCCCGTCGGGGACTAGCGGGGGGACTTCGGACTTC.